Following are 24 T cell receptor beta chains from one sample sequenced in a study of CD8+ T cells in alopecia areata (dated by TCRdb to 2016 to 2018). The treatment or condition label here, explained by the study, means: oral pan-JAK inhibitor, 5-10 mg twice daily. Library method: the immunoSEQ multiplex PCR assay. For TCR sequencing, RNA was extracted from every sample and reverse transcribed into cDNA to serve as template. TCRdb's version of the immuneACCESS table is confined to in-frame rearrangements and falls short of the full clone set. An unresolved V gene accounts for under half of the shortfall where checked; the remainder is of unknown origin. This sample holds hundreds of thousands of clones; around three fifths were observed only once. The biggest ten clones account for around 0.92% of the sample. Sequencing was performed on CD4+ T cells sorted from blood, taken at week 52, from a patient treated with tofacitinib. The source of these receptors is a human donor with alopecia areata.

This chain connects TRBV5-1 to TRBJ2-5; 7 nucleotides match TRBD1. This CDR3 is built from 15 residues. The germline V gene has CDR1 SGHRS and CDR2 YFSETQ. V lost 6 bases, J lost 5 bases, and 13 bases stayed unmatched. The CDR3 region has the DNA TGCGCCAGCACTCCAAGGGCACAGGGGCGCGAGACCCAGTACTTC. The encoded protein is CASTPRAQGRETQYF.

This clone was detected a few times. The V gene is TRBV2, the J gene TRBJ2-1, with 7 nucleotides matching TRBD1. The germline CDR1 and CDR2 sequences are SNHLY and FYNNEI. V dropped 7 bases and J dropped 4; count of bases not matched to a gene: 7. The CDR3 is 14 amino acids. In DNA, the CDR3 is TGTGCCAGCACCGACCCGACAGGGTACAATGAGCAGTTCTTC. This sequence encodes CASTDPTGYNEQFF.

The chain is built from TRBV9 and TRBJ1-5, with D perhaps matching TRBD1 (5 bases). Germline values: CDR1 SGDLS, CDR2 YYNGEE. V was clipped by 3 bases and J by 0 bases, with 10 bases between them. This CDR3 contains 15 residues. CDR3 sequence reads: CASSEQGLSNQPQHF. CDR3 sequence (DNA): TGTGCCAGCAGCGAGCAGGGCCTTAGCAATCAGCCCCAGCATTTT.

This clone was recorded only once. The chain uses TRBV5-6 and TRBJ1-6; 7 bases fit TRBD1. J gave up 8 bases and V 7 bases, and 9 bases lay outside the gene matches. The CDR3 is 14 residues long. CDR1 is SGHDT and CDR2 is YYEEEE in the germline V gene. The CDR3 spells CASALGTAYSPLHF. The CDR3 coding sequence is TGTGCCAGCGCACTCGGGACAGCCTATTCACCCCTCCACTTT.

The chain couples TRBV4-3 to TRBJ1-1, with D unresolved. CDR3 length: 13 amino acids. Per the germline V gene, CDR1 is LGHNA and CDR2 is YSLEER. V shed 0 bases and J shed 8 bases, with 10 bases lying between them. CDR3 amino acids: CASSQEPRTEAFF. CDR3 DNA: TGCGCCAGCAGCCAAGAACCCAGAACAGAAGCTTTCTTT.

This clone has a single count. The chain employs TRBV9 and TRBJ2-5; D is possibly TRBD1 or TRBD2 (5 bases each). Trimming pared 0 bases from V and 1 base from J, leaving 10 bases between. There are 15 residues in the CDR3. Per germline, CDR1 SGDLS and CDR2 YYNGEE. The CDR3 coding sequence is TGTGCCAGCAGCGTAGGGGGGAATGGCCAAGAGACCCAGTACTTC. Its protein product is CASSVGGNGQETQYF. The full variable domain, completed using reference TRBV9 and TRBJ2-5, is DSGVTQTPKHLITATGQRVTLRCSPRSGDLSVYWYQQSLDQGLQFLIQYYNGEERAKGNILERFSAQQFPDLHSELNLSSLELGDSALYFCASSVGGNGQETQYFGPGTRLLVL.

The CDR3 DNA is TGCGCCAGCAGTGACCCTACTAGCGGATACACAGATACGCAGTATTTT. Residues: CASSDPTSGYTDTQYF. This chain connects TRBV10-2 to TRBJ2-3; TRBD2 agrees at 8 bases. Germline V gene data show CDR1 as WSHSY and CDR2 as SAAADI. The CDR3 extends over 16 amino acids. Trimming at V came to 3 bases and at J to 2 bases, leaving 7 bases not matched to a gene.

The V call is TRBV2, the J call TRBJ2-3; D possibly uses TRBD1 or TRBD2 (6 bases each). This CDR3 has 14 amino acids. The germline gives CDR1 SNHLY, CDR2 FYNNEI. Trimming shortened V by 9 bases and J by 7 bases, and 20 bases separated the two germline ends. CDR3 bases: TGTGCCAGTAATGATGGGGGGCCGGGGAATACGCAGTATTTT. Amino acid sequence: CASNDGGPGNTQYF.

This clone has more than one count but fewer than ten. This chain links TRBV29-1 with TRBJ1-1, with a weak D call TRBD1 (5 bases). Looked up from germline, CDR1 is SQVTM and CDR2 is ANQGSEA. The CDR3 totals 12 residues. The V end was cut by 5 bases, the J end by 0 bases, with 7 bases between. CDR3 region: CSVRDLNTEAFF. The CDR3 coding sequence is TGCAGCGTTCGGGACTTGAACACTGAAGCTTTCTTT.

V is TRBV29-1 and J is TRBJ2-5; TRBD1 is a possible D gene (6 bases). Per the germline V gene, CDR1 is SQVTM and CDR2 is ANQGSEA. This CDR3 comprises 13 residues. The CDR3 is CSGQGTYQETQYF. CDR3 nucleotide sequence: TGCAGTGGCCAGGGGACGTACCAAGAGACCCAGTACTTC.

The gene calls are TRBV7-9 and TRBJ2-1; maybe TRBD1 (6 bases). V shed 4 bases and J shed 7 bases, with 20 bases lying between them. The germline V gene encodes CDR1 SEHNR and CDR2 FQNEAQ (reference sequence). The CDR3 is 16 amino acids. CDR3 protein: CASSSGVRDPLNEQFF. CDR3 DNA sequence: TGTGCCAGCAGCTCAGGGGTCCGGGACCCACTAAATGAGCAGTTCTTC.

The rearrangement uses TRBV30 and TRBJ1-6; possible D gene TRBD1, 5 bases. Germline V gene data show CDR1 as GTSNPN and CDR2 as SVGIG (reference sequence). The CDR3 is made up of 13 amino acids. The V end lost 3 bases, the J end lost 8 bases, and 11 bases lay between the germline ends. CDR3 amino acids: CAWSQVGDSPLHF. The CDR3 DNA reads TGTGCCTGGAGCCAAGTGGGGGATTCACCCCTCCACTTT.

In its sample, this clone was seen a few times. The rearrangement joins TRBV18 to TRBJ1-6; D is uncertain. V was trimmed by 2 bases and J by 6 bases, leaving 29 bases between them. CDR3 length: 21 amino acids. The germline V gene has CDR1 KGHSH and CDR2 LQKENI. The CDR3 is CASSPTPQQVAVRMGNSPLHF. The CDR3 DNA sequence: TGTGCCAGCTCACCAACGCCCCAGCAGGTAGCGGTTCGTATGGGTAATTCACCCCTCCACTTT.

This clone came up a few times. The rearrangement links TRBV29-1 to TRBJ2-1; D is perhaps TRBD1 (6 bases). Trimming shortened V by 3 bases and J by 9 bases, and 12 bases separated the two germline ends. This CDR3 region has 12 residues. The germline gives CDR1 SQVTM, CDR2 ANQGSEA. CDR3 nucleotide sequence: TGCAGCGTTGATTACAGGGTGGGTGAGCAGTTCTTC. Protein product: CSVDYRVGEQFF.

The sample holds one count of this clone. V and J are TRBV6-5 and TRBJ1-1, with a possible D match to TRBD1 (5 bases). Trimming took 5 bases from V and 6 from J, leaving 19 bases between them. CDR1 and CDR2 (germline): MNHEY, SVGAGI. The CDR3 sequence is 15 residues long. CDR3: CASSQATELGAEAFF. Written as DNA, the CDR3 is TGTGCCAGCAGTCAGGCGACCGAGTTGGGGGCTGAAGCTTTCTTT.

This clone was detected a few times. The genes are TRBV29-1 and TRBJ2-5; D might be TRBD1 or TRBD2, each matching 5 bases. In germline, CDR1 is SQVTM, CDR2 ANQGSEA. This CDR3 contains 10 residues. Between the trimmed V and J ends, which lost 7 bases and 5 bases, there was a span of 8 bases. CDR3 protein: CSGWGETQYF. CDR3 DNA sequence: TGCAGCGGTTGGGGGGAGACCCAGTACTTC.

CDR3 protein: CSVSPLREANEQFF. For the CDR3, the DNA is TGCAGCGTTTCTCCTCTCAGGGAGGCCAATGAGCAGTTCTTC. The genes are TRBV29-1 and TRBJ2-1, with TRBD2 as a possible D gene (6 bases). CDR1 and CDR2 from the germline V gene are SQVTM and ANQGSEA. The CDR3 is 14 residues long. With 5 bases removed from V and 6 bases from J, the gap between germline ends came to 17 bases.

The chain uses TRBV30 and TRBJ1-5; the D gene is possibly TRBD1 (5 bases). The germline V and J ends were trimmed by 0 bases and 7 bases, with 16 bases remaining between them. Germline V lookup: CDR1 GTSNPN, CDR2 SVGIG (reference sequence). The CDR3 spans 15 residues. This chain's CDR3 is CAWSVGLSREQPQHF. CDR3 nucleotides: TGTGCCTGGAGTGTGGGCCTCAGCAGGGAGCAGCCCCAGCATTTT.

This chain links TRBV25-1 with TRBJ2-5, with D perhaps TRBD1 (5 bases). Germline V CDR1 and CDR2: MGHDK, SYGVNS. The CDR3 has 15 residues. V lost 0 bases, J lost 3 bases, and 11 bases lay in between. In nucleotides, the CDR3 is TGTGCCAGCAGTGAATATTCGGGCAGGGAAGAGACCCAGTACTTC. Translated, it gives CASSEYSGREETQYF.

The V call is TRBV30, the J call TRBJ1-6; D ambiguous. This CDR3 spans 12 amino acids. Germline lookup yields CDR1 GTSNPN and CDR2 SVGIG (reference sequence). Trimming cost V 3 bases and J 6 bases, with 6 bases left between them. The CDR3 coding sequence is TGTGCCTGGAGCCGGATTAATTCACCCCTCCACTTT. Translation: CAWSRINSPLHF. Using reference TRBV30 and TRBJ1-6 for the parts outside the CDR3, the full variable domain is SQTIHQWPATLVQPVGSPLSLECTVEGTSNPNLYWYRQAAGRGLQLLFYSVGIGQISSEVPQNLSASRPQDRQFILSSKKLLLSDSGFYLCAWSRINSPLHFGNGTRLTVT.

As concerns this clone: Other DNA sequences of this sample code for an identical CDR3. This sequence joins TRBV7-2 and TRBJ2-3; D ambiguous. The V gene lost 3 bases and the J gene lost 4 bases, with 2 bases spanning the gap. The CDR3 is 11 residues long. Germline CDR1 SGHTA, CDR2 FQGNSA. As DNA, the CDR3 is TGTGCCAGCAGCTTGGCAGATACGCAGTATTTT. Translated: CASSLADTQYF. Full variable domain (remainder filled in from reference TRBV7-2 and TRBJ2-3): GAGVSQSPSNKVTEKGKDVELRCDPISGHTALYWYRQSLGQGLEFLIYFQGNSAPDKSGLPSDRFSAERTGGSVSTLTIQRTQQEDSAVYLCASSLADTQYFGPGTRLTVL.

The chain carries TRBV27 and TRBJ2-1; D is possibly TRBD2 (6 bases). Trimming shortened V by 5 bases and J by 0 bases, and 17 bases separated the two germline ends. Germline V gene lookup returns CDR1 MNHEY and CDR2 SMNVEV (reference sequence). This CDR3 contains 17 residues. The CDR3 here is CASSIGLARGSYNEQFF. The CDR3, as DNA: TGTGCCAGCAGTATTGGCTTGGCGCGGGGCTCCTACAATGAGCAGTTCTTC.

This clone came up a few times. The V call is TRBV27, the J call TRBJ2-7; D is uncertain. The CDR3 sequence is 13 residues long. The V gene's germline CDR1 is MNHEY and CDR2 SMNVEV (reference sequence). The V end lost 5 bases, the J end lost 1 base, and 9 bases lay between the germline ends. CDR3 in DNA: TGTGCCAGCAGTCCGGTGGGGTCCTACGAGCAGTACTTC. Encoded protein: CASSPVGSYEQYF.

The chain carries TRBV7-2 and TRBJ2-7; TRBD2 aligns across 7 bases. The CDR3 length is 15 residues. V was clipped by 5 bases and J by 7 bases; unmatched bases: 14. Germline CDR1 and CDR2: SGHTA and FQGNSA. CDR3 sequence reads: CASSLLGAGPGEQYF. CDR3 nucleotide sequence: TGTGCCAGCAGCCTCCTTGGAGCGGGGCCCGGGGAGCAGTACTTC.